This TCR beta chain was documented in a study of response to subunit inactivated influenza vaccine. Per the germline V gene, CDR1 is DFQATT and CDR2 is SNEGSKA (reference sequence). The CDR3 covers 19 residues. V lost 0 bases, J lost 0 bases, and 21 bases lay in between. TCRdb reanalysed the RT-PCR reads using MiXCR and keeps one entry per CDR3 protein. This sample has 500,000 or so distinct CDR3 sequences, with approximately 15% found just once. Here the sequenced sample was CD4+ T cells sorted from PBMCs, taken around 25 months after vaccination. This chain connects TRBV20-1 to TRBJ1-5; possibly TRBD1 for D (6 bases). The TCR comes from a man aged 50 to 69 who received an inactivated influenza vaccine. CDR3 nucleotide sequence: TGCAGTGCTAGAGATTCCCATCGGACAGAGCCTTATAGCAATCAGCCCCAGCATTTT. It yields the protein CSARDSHRTEPYSNQPQHF.